Each of the 27 T cell receptor beta chains below was sequenced from the same sample in a study of molecular identifiers for immune sequencing clone quantification (dated by TCRdb to about 2018). Libraries were constructed by PCR. The sample was run on an Illumina HiSeq 4000. In-frame beta chains were kept once TCRdb had trimmed the public reads at Q25 with fastp and called clones with MiXCR. Identical CDR3 proteins give one entry, which carries the most common genes and DNA. This sample is represented by hundreds of thousands of distinct CDR3 sequences; 15% to 20% of them were singletons. Together, the top ten hold 0.85% of the sample. The sequenced sample consisted of naive CD8+ T cells from blood, with Jurkat cell RNA spiked in. The cell subset or site label corresponds to: FACS-sorted CD8+CD4-CCR7+CD45RA+ naive T cells. Every receptor here comes from a human donor in good health. Some libraries in this study had Jurkat cell RNA spiked in.

Notes on this clonotype: This may stem from a read error, because a much larger clone lies one nucleotide away. The chain uses TRBV20-1 and TRBJ1-2, with D hard to call. The CDR3 has 15 residues. From germline, CDR1 is DFQATT and CDR2 SNEGSKA (reference sequence). This CDR3 reads CSARDQSSSNYGYAF. CDR3 bases: TGCAGTGCTAGAGATCAATCTAGTTCGAACTATGGCTACGCCTTC.

The table lists this clonotype with many counts. The rearrangement joins TRBV19 to TRBJ2-7, with D unclear. The germline gives CDR1 LNHDA, CDR2 SQIVND (reference sequence). The CDR3 contains 13 residues. V was cut by 3 bases and J by 2 bases, with 8 bases left in between. CDR3 loop: CASSMTETYEQYF. CDR3 nucleotide sequence: TGTGCCAGTAGTATGACCGAAACCTACGAGCAGTACTTC.

This clonotype has a count of ten or more. V and J are TRBV20-1 and TRBJ2-5; 8 bases match TRBD2. V lost 4 bases, J lost 5 bases, and 9 bases stayed unmatched. Germline loops: CDR1 DFQATT, CDR2 SNEGSKA (reference sequence). The CDR3 sequence is 14 residues long. The CDR3 sequence is CSANPLGGGETQYF. The CDR3, as DNA: TGCAGTGCTAACCCGCTCGGGGGGGGGGAGACCCAGTACTTC.

This clonotype showed up many times. The chain is built from TRBV4-1 and TRBJ2-5; TRBD1 is a possible D gene (5 bases). The CDR3 runs 14 residues. Germline V gene lookup returns CDR1 MGHRA and CDR2 YSYEKL. V dropped 3 bases and J dropped 0 bases, with 8 bases sitting between them. CDR3 DNA sequence: TGCGCCAGCAGCCAGATGGACAACCAAGAGACCCAGTACTTC. Translated, it gives CASSQMDNQETQYF.

This clonotype has only a few counts. V is TRBV12-3 or TRBV12-4 and J is TRBJ2-3, with TRBD1 identical over 9 bases. V lost 5 bases and J lost 4; bases outside the gene matches: 7. The CDR3 runs to 15 residues. The CDR3 region is CASSADRGFSDTQYF. CDR3 nucleotide sequence: TGTGCCAGCAGTGCTGACAGGGGGTTCTCAGATACGCAGTATTTT.

This clonotype was seen many times. This rearrangement joins TRBV4-1 to TRBJ2-5; 11 nucleotides agree with TRBD1. CDR3 size: 15 residues. After removal of 4 bases from V and 3 bases from J, the junction contained 4 bases not matched to a gene. Germline lookup yields CDR1 MGHRA and CDR2 YSYEKL. The CDR3 region has the DNA TGCGCCAGCAGCCCGCGGACAGGGGGCGAAGAGACCCAGTACTTC. Translated, it gives CASSPRTGGEETQYF.

This clonotype appeared many times. The V and J genes are TRBV4-3 and TRBJ2-7; a possible D gene is TRBD1 (5 bases). The CDR3 consists of 16 residues. The germline V and J ends were trimmed by 4 bases and 1 base, with 17 bases remaining between them. Germline-derived CDR1 and CDR2 are LGHNA and YSLEER. The CDR3 nucleotides are TGCGCCAGCAGCCCCAGCGCCCAGGGAAATTCCTACGAGCAGTACTTC. Translated: CASSPSAQGNSYEQYF.

This chain joins TRBV9 and TRBJ2-7, with 7 bases lining up with TRBD2. Per the germline V gene, CDR1 is SGDLS and CDR2 is YYNGEE. V was clipped by 3 bases and J by 3 bases; unmatched bases: 9. This CDR3 is built from 15 residues. The DNA of the CDR3 is TGTGCCAGCAGCGCCCATCCAAGCGGGAACTACGAGCAGTACTTC. It encodes CASSAHPSGNYEQYF.

This clonotype was seen a few times. CDR3 sequence (DNA): TGTGCCAGCAGTGACGACAGTTTTAATGAAAAACTGTTTTTT. It is translated as CASSDDSFNEKLFF. This chain joins TRBV2 and TRBJ1-4; D might be TRBD1 (5 bases). Trimming removed 3 bases from V and 4 bases from J, with 9 bases in between. This CDR3 has 14 residues. Germline CDR1 is SNHLY and CDR2 is FYNNEI.

The V gene is TRBV2, the J gene TRBJ2-1, with D maybe TRBD1 (6 bases). Deletions cut 2 bases from V and 3 bases from J, with 11 bases between. Germline CDR1 SNHLY, CDR2 FYNNEI. The CDR3 runs 15 residues. CDR3 residues: CASSEWGLDYNEQFF. CDR3 in DNA: TGTGCCAGCAGTGAATGGGGGCTCGACTACAATGAGCAGTTCTTC.

This clonotype was seen only once. This may stem from a read error, because a much larger clone lies one nucleotide away. Since no conserved phenylalanine or tryptophan closes the CDR3, a read error is the likely cause. The gene calls are TRBV7-9 and TRBJ1-1; 12 bases are a match to TRBD1. The V gene's germline CDR1 is SEHNR and CDR2 FQNEAQ (reference sequence). CDR3 length: 15 amino acids. The DNA for the CDR3 is TGTGCCAGCACCTTAAACCCGGGACAGGGGGCGGAAGCTTTCCTT. This sequence encodes CASTLNPGQGAEAFL.

About this clonotype itself: A read error may explain this, as a much larger clone is one base away. The V gene is TRBV6-5, the J gene TRBJ1-1; D remains ambiguous. This CDR3 has 15 amino acids. Per the germline V gene, CDR1 is MNHEY and CDR2 is SVGAGI. Trimming took off 4 bases at V and 4 bases at J, with 16 bases between the two ends. In nucleotides, the CDR3 is TGTGCCAGCAGTTTAGATGTTGTCGGTTGCACTGAAGCTTTCTTT. Translating gives CASSLDVVGCTEAFF.

Of note for this clonotype: One base away lies a much larger clone, so this may be a sequencing read error. The chain has TRBV30 and TRBJ2-3; D tentatively fits TRBD1 or TRBD2 (5 bases each). V shed 1 base and J shed 6 bases, with 17 bases lying between them. The CDR3 totals 15 residues. Germline lookup yields CDR1 GTSNPN and CDR2 SVGIG (reference sequence). CDR3: CAWSAGPAFFDTQYF. DNA of the CDR3: TGTGCCTGGAGTGCGGGACCAGCTTTTTTCGATACGCAGTATTTT.

CDR3 DNA: TGTGCCAGCAGCCAAGGTGGGTCCCTACCTATCGAGGAGCAGTACTTC. It codes for CASSQGGSLPIEEQYF. This sequence joins TRBV3-1 and TRBJ2-7, with unresolved D. Germline CDR1 is LGHDT and CDR2 is YNNKEL (reference sequence). V gave up 1 base and J gave up 7 bases, with 20 bases separating them. The CDR3 spans 16 residues.

This clonotype was detected many times. The chain has TRBV5-4 and TRBJ2-4; D not resolved. CDR1 is SGHNT, CDR2 YYREEE, per germline (reference sequence). The CDR3 is made up of 13 amino acids. The germline V and J ends were trimmed by 4 bases and 2 bases, with 7 bases remaining between them. In nucleotides, the CDR3 is TGTGCCAGCAGCGGGCCCCCCAAAAACATTCAGTACTTC. This encodes CASSGPPKNIQYF.

This clonotype was detected ten times or more. The chain joins TRBV14 to TRBJ2-3; 9 nucleotides agree with TRBD1. V dropped 1 base and J dropped 3; count of bases not matched to a gene: 5. This CDR3 contains 16 residues. The germline V gene has CDR1 SGHDN and CDR2 FVKESK. The CDR3 DNA is TGTGCCAGCAGCCAAGGCCGGGACAGGGTTACAGATACGCAGTATTTT. Amino acid sequence: CASSQGRDRVTDTQYF.

Regarding this clonotype: This may come from a read error, since a much larger clone is one base off. CDR3 amino acids: CATSGTAQETQCF. The CDR3 nucleotides are TGTGCCACCAGTGGGACGGCCCAAGAGACCCAGTGCTTC. The V call is TRBV24-1, the J call TRBJ2-5; D gene unclear. The CDR3 is 13 residues long. In germline, CDR1 is KGHDR, CDR2 SFDVKD.

There are many counts of this clonotype. This rearrangement joins TRBV20-1 to TRBJ1-1, with D perhaps matching TRBD1 (5 bases). CDR1 and CDR2 from the germline V gene are DFQATT and SNEGSKA (reference sequence). This CDR3 is built from 11 residues. CDR3: CRAGMNTEAFF. The CDR3 DNA sequence: TGCAGGGCAGGGATGAACACTGAAGCTTTCTTT.

This clonotype showed up just a few times. J is TRBJ2-3 and V is TRBV3-1, with 10 nucleotides matching TRBD2. Germline V gene sequence: CDR1 LGHDT, CDR2 YNNKEL (reference sequence). V lost 1 base and J lost 2; bases outside the gene matches: 15. The CDR3 totals 20 residues. The CDR3 spells CASSQGPSSGGPSVTDTQYF. The CDR3 DNA follows: TGTGCCAGCAGCCAAGGCCCGTCTAGCGGGGGCCCCTCCGTCACAGATACGCAGTATTTT.

This clonotype came up many times. This chain connects TRBV27 to TRBJ1-3, with TRBD1 identical over 7 bases. This CDR3 is 15 amino acids long. With 2 bases clipped from V and 2 bases from J, the junction kept 3 bases outside the gene matches. Germline CDR1 is MNHEY and CDR2 is SMNVEV (reference sequence). The CDR3 coding sequence is TGTGCCAGCAGTTTAGACAGGGAGCCTGGAAACACCATATATTTT. The encoded protein is CASSLDREPGNTIYF.

The rearrangement links TRBV20-1 to TRBJ2-1; possible D gene TRBD1, 5 bases. The CDR3 is made up of 13 amino acids. V was clipped by 6 bases and J by 4 bases, with 13 bases between them. From germline, CDR1 is DFQATT and CDR2 SNEGSKA (reference sequence). Here the CDR3 DNA reads TGCAGTGCAACCGTACAGGATTACAATGAGCAGTTCTTC. This gives the protein CSATVQDYNEQFF.

In its sample, this clonotype was seen many times. V gene TRBV4-3 combines with J gene TRBJ1-4; D is unclear. Trimming took off 0 bases at V and 5 bases at J, with 16 bases between the two ends. CDR3 size: 17 residues. Germline V gene data show CDR1 as LGHNA and CDR2 as YSLEER. As DNA, the CDR3 is TGCGCCAGCAGCCAAGAACCCCGAGGCAGCGAGAATGAAAAACTGTTTTTT. Protein: CASSQEPRGSENEKLFF.

There are many counts of this clonotype. The chain carries TRBV4-3 and TRBJ1-1; D not certain. The CDR3 extends over 16 amino acids. Germline CDR1 LGHNA, CDR2 YSLEER. Trimming stripped 2 bases from V and 0 bases from J, with 13 bases between. CDR3 sequence (DNA): TGCGCCAGCAGCCAAACCCCGAGCAGTTTGAACACTGAAGCTTTCTTT. Protein sequence: CASSQTPSSLNTEAFF.

In this sample, this clonotype turned up a few times. V and J are TRBV4-3 and TRBJ1-1; possibly TRBD1 for D (5 bases). Per the germline V gene, CDR1 is LGHNA and CDR2 is YSLEER. This CDR3 is built from 18 residues. Trimming left V 0 bases short and J 0 bases short, with 17 bases between. The CDR3 DNA reads as TGCGCCAGCAGCCAAGAGCTTGGGACGGCAGGCGTGAACACTGAAGCTTTCTTT. Translating gives CASSQELGTAGVNTEAFF.

The chain employs TRBV5-1 and TRBJ2-7, with no clear D. The CDR3 has 16 amino acids. Germline CDR1 is SGHRS and CDR2 is YFSETQ. V shed 3 bases and J shed 0 bases, with 16 bases lying between them. CDR3 sequence reads: CASSSDDTQSSYEQYF. In DNA, the CDR3 is TGCGCCAGCAGCTCGGATGACACCCAGAGCTCCTACGAGCAGTACTTC.

This clonotype showed up many times. The J gene is TRBJ2-3, the V gene TRBV12-3 or TRBV12-4; 8 nucleotides agree with TRBD2. Trimming removed 3 bases from V and 2 bases from J; junction bases left unmatched: 4. This CDR3 comprises 15 residues. The DNA for the CDR3 is TGTGCCAGCAGTTTTCAGCGGGGGCTCACAGATACGCAGTATTTT. Protein sequence: CASSFQRGLTDTQYF.

This clonotype appeared many times. The rearrangement joins TRBV20-1 to TRBJ1-5; D unresolved. The germline gives CDR1 DFQATT, CDR2 SNEGSKA (reference sequence). The V end lost 5 bases, the J end lost 3 bases, and 8 bases lay between the germline ends. The CDR3 sequence is 12 residues long. CDR3 protein: CSAQDYNQPQHF. CDR3 in DNA: TGCAGTGCTCAAGATTACAATCAGCCCCAGCATTTT.